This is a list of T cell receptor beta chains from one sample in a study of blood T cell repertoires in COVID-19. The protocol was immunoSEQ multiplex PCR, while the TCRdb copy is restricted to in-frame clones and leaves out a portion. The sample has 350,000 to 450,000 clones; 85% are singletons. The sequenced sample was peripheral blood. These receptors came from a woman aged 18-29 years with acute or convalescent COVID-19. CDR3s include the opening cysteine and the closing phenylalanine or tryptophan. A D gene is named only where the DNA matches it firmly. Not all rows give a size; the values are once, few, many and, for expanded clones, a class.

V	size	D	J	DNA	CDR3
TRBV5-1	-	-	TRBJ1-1	TGCGCCAGCAGCCCTAACGCCTGGGGCAGGGGCGCTTTCTTT	CASSPNAWGRGAFF
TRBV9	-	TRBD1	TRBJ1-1	TGTGCCAGCAGCCATCTAAAGACAGGGCGGAGAGACACTGAAGCTTTCTTT	CASSHLKTGRRDTEAFF
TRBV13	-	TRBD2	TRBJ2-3	TGTGCCAGCAGCTCCCCCTCGGGTAGCGGGGGGGCGGCAGATACGCAGTATTTT	CASSSPSGSGGAADTQYF
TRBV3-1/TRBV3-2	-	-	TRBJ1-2	TGTGCCAGCAGCCTAACCAACGGCTATGGCTACACCTTC	CASSLTNGYGYTF
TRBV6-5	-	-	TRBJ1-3	TGTGCCGCGGACATAAGCTCTGGAAACACCATATATTTT	CAADISSGNTIYF
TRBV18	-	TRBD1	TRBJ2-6	TGTGCCAGCTCACCACCGTACACCGGGACAGGGACTACTGGGGCCAACGTCCTGACTTTC	CASSPPYTGTGTTGANVLTF
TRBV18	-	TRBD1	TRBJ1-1	TGTGCCAGCTCACCAACAGGGGGCATGAACACTGAAGCTTTCTTT	CASSPTGGMNTEAFF
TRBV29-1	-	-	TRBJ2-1	TGCAGCGTTGAACCACTAGTAGTCTATGATGAGCAGTTCTTC	CSVEPLVVYDEQFF
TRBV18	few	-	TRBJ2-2	TGTGCCAGCTCACCCCAGGACAGATTTGGCACCGGGGAGCTGTTTTTT	CASSPQDRFGTGELFF
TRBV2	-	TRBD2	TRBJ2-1	TGTGCCAGCGGGGGACTAGCGGGGCCGGATGAGCAGTTCTTC	CASGGLAGPDEQFF